Each of the 4 T cell receptor beta chains below was sequenced from the same sample in a study of shared clonotypes between healthy human individuals. Some clones are missing from TCRdb's copy, which holds only in-frame ones; the method was immunoSEQ multiplex PCR. There are about 2 million clones in the sample; 85% to 95% occur only once, and about 1.1% lies in the top ten. As defined, naive CD8 cells were CD45RO-negative and positively selected for CCR7, with terminally differentiated effector memory CD45RA+ cells excluded. Sequenced: naive CD8+ T cells sorted from blood. The source is a man aged 18 to 30 in good health.

The chain is built from TRBV5-4 and TRBJ2-7; D might be TRBD1 (6 bases). Germline V gene lookup returns CDR1 SGHNT and CDR2 YYREEE (reference sequence). Between the trimmed V and J ends, which lost 4 bases and 0 bases, there was a span of 11 bases. The CDR3 is 14 amino acids. The CDR3 DNA is TGTGCCAGCAGCCAATGGACAGTCTCCTACGAGCAGTACTTC. This gives the protein CASSQWTVSYEQYF.

The chain combines TRBV2 with TRBJ1-3, with TRBD1 matching 9 bases. Germline loops: CDR1 SNHLY, CDR2 FYNNEI. The CDR3 covers 16 residues. V shed 7 bases, J shed 0 bases, and the junction held 7 bases outside the gene matches. The CDR3 nucleotides are TGTGCCAGCAAAGGACAGGGGACTTTCTCTGGAAACACCATATATTTT. As protein: CASKGQGTFSGNTIYF.

The chain has TRBV4-1 and TRBJ2-1; D call uncertain. This CDR3 contains 16 residues. Germline V lookup: CDR1 MGHRA, CDR2 YSYEKL. The V and J ends lost 4 bases and 4 bases respectively, with 17 bases between them. The CDR3 DNA sequence: TGCGCCAGCAGCCTAGGGTCGACCTCTACGTACAATGAGCAGTTCTTC. Protein: CASSLGSTSTYNEQFF.

V usage is TRBV4-2 and J usage is TRBJ2-3; TRBD1 matches at 9 bases. CDR3 length: 16 residues. CDR1 and CDR2 from the germline V gene are LGHNA and YNFKEQ. The V gene end was trimmed by 0 bases and the J gene end by 3 bases; junction bases not matched to a gene: 4. This chain's CDR3 is CASSQDEDRGTDTQYF. CDR3 bases: TGTGCCAGCAGCCAAGATGAGGACAGGGGAACAGATACGCAGTATTTT.